This TCR beta chain appears in the sequencing data of a study of cytomegalovirus exposure and HLA in healthy donors. Study context: Out of around 360 genotyped donors, roughly 83% belonged to the Caucasian-associated ancestry cluster. Findings and limits, study-wide: The likely origin of a cluster of highly shared sequence variants was a sequencing artifact. In a later analysis, HLA-associated TCR beta chains were more clonally expanded than equally common others. Some V segments (TRBV6-2 and TRBV6-3 among them) were excluded as indistinguishable.

Vbeta (60) and Jbeta (13) primers were used in the PCR. Sequenced by immunoSEQ multiplex PCR; TCRdb stores in-frame clones only, minus some. The table lists over 150,000 clones, just under 80% of them singletons, with about 13% in the top ten. The junction had 9 bases not matched to a gene; V was cut back by 5 bases and J by 7 bases. CDR1 and CDR2 (germline): LNHNV, YYDKDF (reference sequence). The CDR3 covers 14 residues. As regards this clone: Its target is unknown.

The clonotype was recovered from a woman aged 50 to 60 in good health and CMV-seropositive. The chain couples TRBV15 to TRBJ2-5, with TRBD1 matching over 8 bases. The sequenced sample consisted of PBMCs. Here the CDR3 DNA reads TGTGCCACCAGCCCGGGACAGGCCCTAGGGACCCAGTACTTC. As protein: CATSPGQALGTQYF. The whole variable domain, remainder taken from reference TRBV15 and TRBJ2-5, is DAMVIQNPRYQVTQFGKPVTLSCSQTLNHNVMYWYQQKSSQAPKLLFHYYDKDFNNEADTPDNFQSRRPNTSFCFLDIRSPGLGDTAMYLCATSPGQALGTQYFGPGTRLLVL.